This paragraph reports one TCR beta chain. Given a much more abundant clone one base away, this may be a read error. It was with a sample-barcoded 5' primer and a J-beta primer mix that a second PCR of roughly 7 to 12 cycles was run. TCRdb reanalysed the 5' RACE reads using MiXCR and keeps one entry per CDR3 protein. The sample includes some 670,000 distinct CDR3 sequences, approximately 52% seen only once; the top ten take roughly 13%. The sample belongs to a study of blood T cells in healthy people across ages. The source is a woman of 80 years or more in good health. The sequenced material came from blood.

The CDR3 spells CTISESGNSAYGYTF. The CDR3 DNA is TGTACCATCAGTGAGTCGGGGAATTCGGCCTATGGCTACACCTTC. The chain combines TRBV10-3 with TRBJ1-2, with unresolved D. The CDR3 length is 15 residues. Germline V gene data show CDR1 as ENHRY and CDR2 as SYGVKD.